This T cell receptor (beta chain) was captured by sequencing in a study of CD8 T cells in Susac syndrome. This CDR3 comprises 14 residues. Trimming cost V 1 base and J 5 bases, with 11 bases left between them. Germline values: CDR1 SGHDN, CDR2 FVKESK. Random hexamers were used to reverse transcribe the RNA input (about 0.5 to 1 ug). TCRdb analysed the immunoSEQ multiplex PCR reads with MiXCR anew, one entry per CDR3 protein. The sample records tens of thousands of distinct CDR3 sequences, 85% to 95% being singletons. The TCR originated in a human donor in good health. Specimen: CD8+ T cells from PBMCs. V usage is TRBV14 and J usage is TRBJ2-5, with D possibly being TRBD1 (5 bases). The CDR3 loop reads CASSQAPRVETQYF. The CDR3 coding sequence is TGTGCCAGCAGCCAAGCCCCCAGGGTGGAGACCCAGTACTTC.